Presented here are 20 T cell receptor beta chains from one specimen sequenced in a study of blood T cells in healthy people across ages (dated by TCRdb to 2014 to 2015). The library was prepared using 5' RACE. Sequenced using an Illumina HiSeq 2500. A second 7 to 11 cycle PCR used a sample-barcoded 5' primer and a J-beta primer mix. TCRdb redid the processing of the public reads, applying fastp at Q25 and MiXCR, and retained in-frame beta chains. Identical CDR3 protein sequences are pooled into one entry, listed with their most common genes and DNA. For this sample there are about 1,400,000 distinct CDR3 sequences; 45% to 70% appear just once. The ten largest clones add up to over 5% of the sample. Sequences were obtained from blood. These receptors came from a man aged 18 to 35 in good health.

In its sample, this clonotype was seen a few times. The chain carries TRBV29-1 and TRBJ2-7; D gene unclear. The CDR3 loop spans 15 amino acids. The germline V gene encodes CDR1 SQVTM and CDR2 ANQGSEA. Trimming removed 3 bases at V and 2 bases at J, with 17 bases between. The CDR3 is CSVDTGQRPPYEQYF. The CDR3 DNA reads TGCAGCGTTGATACGGGTCAGCGACCCCCCTACGAGCAGTACTTC.

The rearrangement uses TRBV12-3 or TRBV12-4 and TRBJ2-1; D is unresolved. The germline V and J ends were trimmed by 3 bases and 5 bases, with 17 bases remaining between them. The CDR3 is 16 amino acids. CDR3 DNA sequence: TGTGCCAGCAGTTTTGGGTTGTTACGGCAGGACAATGAGCAGTTCTTC. Translation gives CASSFGLLRQDNEQFF.

CDR3 DNA: TGTGCCAGCAGTCGAAGGGGAGGGTACTACGAGCAGTACTTC. Translated: CASSRRGGYYEQYF. The J gene is TRBJ2-4, the V gene TRBV7-2; 7 bases are shared with TRBD2. The J call is in doubt because the DNA end fits TRBJ2-7 better. This CDR3 contains 14 residues. Germline CDR1 SGHTA, CDR2 FQGNSA.

This clonotype has a handful of counts. The genes are TRBV12-3 or TRBV12-4 and TRBJ2-3; no firm D call. With 3 bases removed from V and 2 bases from J, the gap between germline ends came to 6 bases. This CDR3 comprises 13 residues. CDR3 in amino acids: CASSFGNTDTQYF. For the CDR3, the DNA is TGTGCCAGCAGTTTCGGAAACACAGATACGCAGTATTTT.

This clonotype turned up a few times. CDR3 DNA sequence: TGCGCCAGCAGCTTGGACCGGTATTCCGGGGAACATGGCTACACCTTC. As protein: CASSLDRYSGEHGYTF. The chain has TRBV5-1 and TRBJ1-2, with unresolved D. The CDR3 consists of 16 residues. The V and J ends lost 0 bases and 6 bases respectively, with 18 bases between them. Germline loops: CDR1 SGHRS, CDR2 YFSETQ.

The gene calls are TRBV5-5 and TRBJ2-7, with 7 nucleotides matching TRBD2. This CDR3 region has 17 residues. The germline V gene has CDR1 SGHKS and CDR2 YYEKEE (reference sequence). The trim removed 1 base at V and 4 bases at J, leaving 14 bases unmatched. CDR3 DNA: TGTGCCAGCAGCTTGAATCTGGTCAGGGCGGGAGCGTACGAGCAGTACTTC. Translating gives CASSLNLVRAGAYEQYF.

This clonotype has only one observation. A junction end diverges from the germline sequence, so it may reflect a read error. This sequence joins TRBV15 and TRBJ2-3; 9 positions agree with TRBD2. The CDR3 runs 15 residues. Germline CDR1 reads LNHNV; CDR2 reads YYDKDF (reference sequence). The DNA of the CDR3 is TGTGCCACCGGCAGTCTAGCGGGAAATGGAGATACGCAGTATTTT. Translating it yields CATGSLAGNGDTQYF.

V is TRBV6-2 or TRBV6-3 and J is TRBJ1-6; 10 nucleotides match TRBD1. The V gene end was trimmed by 6 bases and the J gene end by 11 bases; junction bases not matched to a gene: 4. CDR1 MNHEY and CDR2 SVGEGT come from the germline V gene. The CDR3 is 13 residues long. The CDR3 sequence: CASRGQGDTPLHF. Written as DNA, the CDR3 is TGTGCCAGCAGAGGACAGGGGGATACACCCCTCCACTTT.

V usage is TRBV7-9 and J usage is TRBJ2-4; 7 nucleotides align to TRBD2. The last part of the DNA fits TRBJ2-7 better; the J call may be wrong. The germline V gene has CDR1 SEHNR and CDR2 FQNEAQ (reference sequence). The length of the CDR3 is 17 residues. The CDR3 sequence: CASSLGVRRETSYEQYF. CDR3 DNA: TGTGCCAGCAGCTTAGGGGTACGGCGGGAGACCTCCTACGAGCAGTACTTC.

Only a few counts were recorded for this clonotype. The rearrangement links TRBV7-2 to TRBJ2-5; the match to TRBD2 covers 12 bases. Trimming cost V 3 bases and J 5 bases; bases outside gene matches: 10. This CDR3 is 17 amino acids long. Looked up from germline, CDR1 is SGHTA and CDR2 is FQGNSA. Here the CDR3 DNA reads TGTGCCAGCAGCTTGGGGTCGCTAGCGGGGGGGTCTGAGACCCAGTACTTC. It translates to CASSLGSLAGGSETQYF.

This clonotype occurred once. CDR3 sequence: CASSHDRVYLPQHF. CDR3 DNA sequence: TGTGCCAGCAGTCACGACAGGGTTTATCTGCCCCAGCATTTT. The chain recombines TRBV12-3 or TRBV12-4 with TRBJ1-5; 7 bases are a match to TRBD1. The CDR3 spans 14 residues. V was pared by 5 bases and J by 9 bases, with 10 bases of the junction left unmatched.

This clonotype has a count of ten or more. The chain has TRBV12-3 or TRBV12-4 and TRBJ1-2; D gene unclear. With 3 bases removed from V and 6 bases from J, the gap between germline ends came to 2 bases. This CDR3 region has 10 residues. DNA of the CDR3: TGTGCCAGCAGTTTCAATGGCTACACCTTC. It codes for CASSFNGYTF.

This sequence joins TRBV7-2 and TRBJ1-6; D remains ambiguous. In germline, CDR1 is SGHTA, CDR2 FQGNSA. Trimming cost V 4 bases and J 8 bases, with 12 bases left between them. CDR3 length: 14 amino acids. CDR3 coding DNA: TGTGCCAGCAGCTCATTTAGGTCGGATTCACCCCTCCACTTT. Protein sequence: CASSSFRSDSPLHF. Based on the CDR3 plus reference TRBV7-2 and TRBJ1-6, the full variable domain is GAGVSQSPSNKVTEKGKDVELRCDPISGHTALYWYRQSLGQGLEFLIYFQGNSAPDKSGLPSDRFSAERTGGSVSTLTIQRTQQEDSAVYLCASSSFRSDSPLHFGNGTRLTVT.

This clonotype came up once. The gene calls are TRBV7-9 and TRBJ2-3, with no clear D. The germline V gene encodes CDR1 SEHNR and CDR2 FQNEAQ (reference sequence). The CDR3 consists of 17 residues. Trimming cost V 1 base and J 3 bases, with 17 bases left between them. The CDR3 here is CASSLVAGVALTDTQYF. The CDR3, as DNA: TGTGCCAGCAGCTTAGTGGCTGGGGTAGCCTTGACAGATACGCAGTATTTT.

The genes are TRBV20-1 and TRBJ2-4; a weak D match, TRBD1 (6 bases). This CDR3 region has 15 residues. Trimming shortened V by 5 bases and J by 13 bases, and 27 bases separated the two germline ends. The germline V gene encodes CDR1 DFQATT and CDR2 SNEGSKA (reference sequence). The CDR3 here is CSARDRDKDYWEQYF. CDR3 in DNA: TGCAGTGCTCGCGACCGGGACAAAGACTACTGGGAGCAGTACTTC.

The chain joins TRBV14 to TRBJ2-3; TRBD1 agrees at 7 bases. From germline, CDR1 is SGHDN and CDR2 FVKESK. The CDR3 runs to 16 residues. V was clipped by 5 bases and J by 4 bases; unmatched bases: 12. DNA of the CDR3: TGTGCCAGCAGCTCTTACAGGGGTGAAGGCTCAGATACGCAGTATTTT. It translates to CASSSYRGEGSDTQYF.

The rearrangement links TRBV9 to TRBJ1-2; 9 positions match TRBD1. Unmatched junction bases numbered 9, after V lost 4 bases and J lost 5 bases. This CDR3 is built from 15 residues. The germline V gene has CDR1 SGDLS and CDR2 YYNGEE. CDR3 sequence reads: CASSTPQGALYGYTF. The CDR3 nucleotides read TGTGCCAGCAGCACCCCACAGGGGGCCCTATATGGCTACACCTTC.

This chain uses TRBV7-8 with TRBJ1-3, with D maybe TRBD1 (5 bases). CDR1 is SGHVS and CDR2 is FQNEAQ in the germline V gene. The CDR3 covers 16 residues. Deletions cut 2 bases from V and 2 bases from J, with 13 bases between. CDR3 DNA sequence: TGTGCCAGCAGCTTAAGGCCCTCAGGGACTGGAAACACCATATATTTT. The encoded protein is CASSLRPSGTGNTIYF. Looking up the rest from reference TRBV7-8 and TRBJ1-3 gives the full variable domain: GAGVSQSPRYKVAKRGQDVALRCDPISGHVSLFWYQQALGQGPEFLTYFQNEAQLDKSGLPSDRFFAERPEGSVSTLKIQRTQQEDSAVYLCASSLRPSGTGNTIYFGEGSWLTVV.

V gene TRBV24-1 combines with J gene TRBJ2-7, with a tentative D call TRBD2 (6 bases). Trimming removed 4 bases from V and 4 bases from J, with 16 bases in between. Germline V CDR1 and CDR2: KGHDR, SFDVKD. This CDR3 contains 15 residues. This CDR3 reads CATSDPTSLWYEQYF. The CDR3 nucleotides read TGTGCCACCAGTGACCCGACTAGTCTCTGGTACGAGCAGTACTTC.

The rearrangement joins TRBV12-3 or TRBV12-4 to TRBJ2-5, with 7 bases aligning to TRBD1. After removal of 4 bases from V and 11 bases from J, the junction contained 16 bases not matched to a gene. This CDR3 is 15 amino acids long. The chain's CDR3 is CASSSPATGEREQYF. CDR3 bases: TGTGCCAGCAGTTCCCCTGCTACAGGGGAAAGGGAGCAGTACTTC.